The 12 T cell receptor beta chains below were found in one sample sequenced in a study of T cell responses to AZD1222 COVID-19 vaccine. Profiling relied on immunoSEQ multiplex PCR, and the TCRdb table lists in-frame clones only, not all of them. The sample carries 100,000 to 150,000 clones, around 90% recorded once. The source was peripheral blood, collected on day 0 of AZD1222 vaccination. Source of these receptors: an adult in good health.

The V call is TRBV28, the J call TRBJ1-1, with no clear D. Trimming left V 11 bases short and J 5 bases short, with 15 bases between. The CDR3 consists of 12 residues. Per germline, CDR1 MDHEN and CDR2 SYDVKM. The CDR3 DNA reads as TGTGCCGTACATCATCCGGGGACTGAAGCTTTCTTT. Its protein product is CAVHHPGTEAFF.

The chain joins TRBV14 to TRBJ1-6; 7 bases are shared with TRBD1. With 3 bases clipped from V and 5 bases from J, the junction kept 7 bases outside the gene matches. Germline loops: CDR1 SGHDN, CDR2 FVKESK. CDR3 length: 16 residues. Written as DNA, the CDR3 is TGTGCCAGCAGCCATCACAGGGGCGCAGATAATTCACCCCTCCACTTT. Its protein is CASSHHRGADNSPLHF.

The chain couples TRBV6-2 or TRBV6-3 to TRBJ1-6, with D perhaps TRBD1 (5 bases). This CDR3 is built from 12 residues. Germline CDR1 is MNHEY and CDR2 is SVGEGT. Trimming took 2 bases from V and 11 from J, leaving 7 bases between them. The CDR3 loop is CASSYGGTPLHF. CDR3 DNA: TGTGCCAGCAGTTACGGGGGGACACCCCTCCACTTT.

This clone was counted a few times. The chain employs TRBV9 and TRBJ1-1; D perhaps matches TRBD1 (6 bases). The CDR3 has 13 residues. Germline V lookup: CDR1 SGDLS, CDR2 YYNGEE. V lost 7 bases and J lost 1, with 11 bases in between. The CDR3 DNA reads TGTGCCAGCGGGGGGCAGGAGAACACTGAAGCTTTCTTT. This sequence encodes CASGGQENTEAFF.

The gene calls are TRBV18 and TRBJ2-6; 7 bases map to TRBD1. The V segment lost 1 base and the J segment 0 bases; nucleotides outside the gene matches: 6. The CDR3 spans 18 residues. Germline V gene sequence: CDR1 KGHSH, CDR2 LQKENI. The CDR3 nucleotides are TGTGCCAGCTCACCACGAGGGGGCTTCGACTCTGGGGCCAACGTCCTGACTTTC. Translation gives CASSPRGGFDSGANVLTF. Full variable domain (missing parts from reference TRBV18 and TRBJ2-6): NAGVMQNPRHLVRRRGQEARLRCSPMKGHSHVYWYRQLPEEGLKFMVYLQKENIIDESGMPKERFSAEFPKEGPSILRIQQVVRGDSAAYFCASSPRGGFDSGANVLTFGAGSRLTVL.

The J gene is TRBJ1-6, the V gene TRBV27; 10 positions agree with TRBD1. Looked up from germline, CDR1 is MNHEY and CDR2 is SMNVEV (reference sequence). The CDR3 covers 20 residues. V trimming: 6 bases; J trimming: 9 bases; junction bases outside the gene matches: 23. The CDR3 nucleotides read TGTGCCAGCAGCGCTAGCCCTATCCGGGACAGGGGACGACCGGGTTCACCCCTCCACTTT. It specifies CASSASPIRDRGRPGSPLHF.

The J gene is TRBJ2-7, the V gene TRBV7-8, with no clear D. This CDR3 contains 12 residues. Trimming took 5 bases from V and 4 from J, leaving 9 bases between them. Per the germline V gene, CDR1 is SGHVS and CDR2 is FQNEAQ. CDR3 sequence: CASSLTPYEQYF. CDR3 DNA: TGTGCCAGCAGCCTTACCCCTTACGAGCAGTACTTC.

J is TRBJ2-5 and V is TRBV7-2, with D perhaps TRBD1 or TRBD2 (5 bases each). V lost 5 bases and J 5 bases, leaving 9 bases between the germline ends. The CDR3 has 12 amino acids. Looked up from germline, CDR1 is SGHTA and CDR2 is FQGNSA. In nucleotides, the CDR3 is TGTGCCAGCAGCCCGTGGGGGGAGACCCAGTACTTC. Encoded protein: CASSPWGETQYF.

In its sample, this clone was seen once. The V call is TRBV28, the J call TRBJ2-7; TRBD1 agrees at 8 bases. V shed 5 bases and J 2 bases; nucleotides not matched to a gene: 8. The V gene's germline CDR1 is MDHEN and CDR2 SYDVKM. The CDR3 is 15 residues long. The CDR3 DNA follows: TGTGCCAGCAGTCCACTCGGGACAGGCACCTACGAGCAGTACTTC. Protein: CASSPLGTGTYEQYF.

CDR3 DNA sequence: TGTGCCAGCAGCTTGGGAGGGGGCTGGGATGGCTACACCTTC. Protein product: CASSLGGGWDGYTF. The chain is built from TRBV5-4 and TRBJ1-2; 7 bases align to TRBD1. The V gene's germline CDR1 is SGHNT and CDR2 YYREEE (reference sequence). The CDR3 is 14 residues long. The J segment lost 6 bases and the V segment lost 0 bases, leaving 5 bases of the junction unmatched.

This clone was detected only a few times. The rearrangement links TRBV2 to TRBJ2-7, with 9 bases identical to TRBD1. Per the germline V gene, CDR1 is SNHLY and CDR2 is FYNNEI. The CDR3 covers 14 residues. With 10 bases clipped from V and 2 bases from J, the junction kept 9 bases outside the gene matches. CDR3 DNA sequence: TGTGCCACCTTAGGGGGGACAGGGACCTACGAGCAGTACTTC. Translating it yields CATLGGTGTYEQYF.

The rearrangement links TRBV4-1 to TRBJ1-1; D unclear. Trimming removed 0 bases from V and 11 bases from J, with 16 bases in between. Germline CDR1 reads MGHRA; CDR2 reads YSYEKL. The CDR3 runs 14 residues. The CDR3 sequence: CASSQEGDIQRAFF. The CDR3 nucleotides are TGCGCCAGCAGCCAAGAGGGAGACATCCAAAGGGCTTTCTTT.